The 9 T cell receptor beta chains in this list originate from one sample, sequenced in a study of somatic mutations in cytotoxic T cells in rheumatoid arthritis. Measured with immunoSEQ multiplex PCR; TCRdb has only the in-frame clones, and not every one. The table has 2,500 to 3,500 clones, roughly nine tenths seen once; the top ten hold roughly a third. The sample comprised CD8+ T cells sorted from blood. All receptors derive from a woman aged 60-75 years with rheumatoid arthritis.

The sample holds one count of this clone. V and J are TRBV29-1 and TRBJ2-7; 13 bases are a match to TRBD2. This CDR3 is built from 16 residues. Trimming took 5 bases from V and 2 from J; bases not matched to a gene: 9. Looked up from germline, CDR1 is SQVTM and CDR2 is ANQGSEA. CDR3 in amino acids: CSVQGLAGVLAYEQYF. The CDR3, as DNA: TGCAGCGTTCAAGGACTAGCGGGAGTGCTCGCCTACGAGCAGTACTTC.

The rearrangement joins TRBV19 to TRBJ2-1; possibly TRBD2 for D (6 bases). Per germline, CDR1 LNHDA and CDR2 SQIVND (reference sequence). Deletions cut 2 bases from V and 7 bases from J, with 15 bases between. This CDR3 has 15 amino acids. In DNA, the CDR3 is TGTGCCAGTAGTATAAATTACGGGAGTAAGAATGAGCAGTTCTTC. It encodes CASSINYGSKNEQFF.

The chain couples TRBV14 to TRBJ2-3; 16 bases map to TRBD2. The CDR3 spans 20 residues. CDR1 is SGHDN and CDR2 is FVKESK in the germline V gene. V was clipped by 4 bases and J by 4 bases; unmatched bases: 14. CDR3 in amino acids: CASSPLLGLAGGPIPDTQYF. As DNA, the CDR3 is TGTGCCAGCAGCCCTCTCTTGGGACTAGCGGGGGGGCCTATCCCAGATACGCAGTATTTT.

This clone was seen just once. The V call is TRBV29-1, the J call TRBJ1-2; maybe TRBD1 (5 bases). The CDR3 loop spans 13 amino acids. Per the germline V gene, CDR1 is SQVTM and CDR2 is ANQGSEA. Trimming shortened V by 3 bases and J by 4 bases, and 12 bases separated the two germline ends. CDR3 in DNA: TGCAGCGTTGACCAGGGTGGATCCTATGGCTACACCTTC. Its protein product is CSVDQGGSYGYTF. The full variable domain, its missing parts supplied by reference TRBV29-1 and TRBJ1-2, is SAVISQKPSRDICQRGTSLTIQCQVDSQVTMMFWYRQQPGQSLTLIATANQGSEATYESGFVIDKFPISRPNLTFSTLTVSNMSPEDSSIYLCSVDQGGSYGYTFGSGTRLTVV.

J is TRBJ2-7 and V is TRBV30; D unclear. Germline values: CDR1 GTSNPN, CDR2 SVGIG (reference sequence). The V end was cut by 0 bases, the J end by 0 bases, with 6 bases between. This CDR3 is 13 amino acids long. The CDR3 here is CAWSVSSSYEQYF. The CDR3 DNA follows: TGTGCCTGGAGTGTTTCCAGCTCCTACGAGCAGTACTTC. The full variable domain, in which reference TRBV30 and TRBJ2-7 provide the parts outside the CDR3, is SQTIHQWPATLVQPVGSPLSLECTVEGTSNPNLYWYRQAAGRGLQLLFYSVGIGQISSEVPQNLSASRPQDRQFILSSKKLLLSDSGFYLCAWSVSSSYEQYFGPGTRLTVT.

Points on this clone: A junction end diverges from the germline sequence, so it may reflect a read error. V usage is TRBV5-1 and J usage is TRBJ2-6; TRBD2 aligns across 8 bases. CDR1 and CDR2 (germline): SGHRS, YFSETQ. The CDR3 has 20 amino acids. In DNA form, the CDR3 reads TGCGCCAGCAGCTCCCCCCGGGAGGGACTAGGGGTCTCTGGGGCCAACGTCCCGACTTTC. It yields the protein CASSSPREGLGVSGANVPTF. The full variable domain, rest sourced from reference TRBV5-1 and TRBJ2-6, is KAGVTQTPRYLIKTRGQQVTLSCSPISGHRSVSWYQQTPGQGLQFLFEYFSETQRNKGNFPGRFSGRQFSNSRSEMNVSTLELGDSALYLCASSSPREGLGVSGANVPTFGAGSRLTVL.

This chain links TRBV14 with TRBJ1-2, with D perhaps matching TRBD1 (5 bases). The CDR3 consists of 14 residues. V was cut by 5 bases and J by 5 bases, with 15 bases left in between. Germline V gives CDR1 SGHDN, CDR2 FVKESK. In nucleotides, the CDR3 is TGTGCCAGCAGCTTGGAGGGGTTGGAGTATGGCTACACCTTC. It is translated as CASSLEGLEYGYTF. Full variable domain (outside the CDR3, taken from reference TRBV14 and TRBJ1-2): EAGVTQFPSHSVIEKGQTVTLRCDPISGHDNLYWYRRVMGKEIKFLLHFVKESKQDESGMPNNRFLAERTGGTYSTLKVQPAELEDSGVYFCASSLEGLEYGYTFGSGTRLTVV.

The CDR3: CASSVRGRTDTQYF. DNA for the CDR3: TGCGCCAGCAGCGTGCGGGGGCGCACAGATACGCAGTATTTT. The chain carries TRBV4-1 and TRBJ2-3, with D possibly being TRBD2 (7 bases). V lost 5 bases and J lost 1, with 10 bases in between. The CDR3 is 14 residues long. The germline V gene has CDR1 MGHRA and CDR2 YSYEKL.

This rearrangement joins TRBV11-2 to TRBJ2-5, with D possibly matching TRBD1 (5 bases). The length of the CDR3 is 13 residues. Germline assignment: CDR1 SGHAT and CDR2 FQNNGV. Trimming took 5 bases from V and 1 from J, leaving 8 bases between them. The CDR3, as DNA: TGTGCCAGCAGCCGGACAATCCAAGAGACCCAGTACTTC. This gives the protein CASSRTIQETQYF.